One and the same sample provided the 6 T cell receptor beta chains below, sequenced in a study of response to subunit inactivated influenza vaccine. TCRdb reprocessed the RT-PCR reads with MiXCR, giving one entry per CDR3 protein. This sample yields approximately 730,000 distinct CDR3 sequences, of which around 13% are seen a single time; around 7.3% belongs to the top ten. The specimen was PBMCs from blood, collected around two weeks before vaccination. These TCRs come from a man aged 45 to 65 who received an inactivated influenza vaccine.

This clonotype appeared a few times. The V gene is TRBV5-6, the J gene TRBJ2-3; D is uncertain. This CDR3 spans 12 amino acids. V was pared by 4 bases and J by 3 bases, with 6 bases between. Germline V gives CDR1 SGHDT, CDR2 YYEEEE. The CDR3 DNA follows: TGTGCCAGCAGCAAACAAACAGATACGCAGTATTTT. This codes for CASSKQTDTQYF.

The sample holds a few counts of this clonotype. The CDR3 region is CASSPWTGGSGANVLTF. The CDR3 nucleotides are TGCGCCAGCAGCCCATGGACAGGGGGCTCTGGGGCCAACGTCCTGACTTTC. The rearrangement links TRBV5-1 to TRBJ2-6; TRBD1 matches at 10 bases. The CDR3 has 17 residues. V lost 4 bases and J lost 0; bases outside the gene matches: 4. The V gene's germline CDR1 is SGHRS and CDR2 YFSETQ.

This clonotype turned up a few times. The chain is built from TRBV4-1 and TRBJ1-1; no reliable D call. CDR3 size: 14 residues. Looked up from germline, CDR1 is MGHRA and CDR2 is YSYEKL. Deletions cut 0 bases from V and 1 base from J, with 6 bases between. The DNA for the CDR3 is TGCGCCAGCAGCCAAGATTCCCGGAACACTGAAGCTTTCTTT. It yields the protein CASSQDSRNTEAFF.

This clonotype was seen a few times. The chain uses TRBV13 and TRBJ2-7, with D perhaps TRBD1 (6 bases). V dropped 5 bases and J dropped 2 bases, with 10 bases sitting between them. This CDR3 has 13 amino acids. Looked up from germline, CDR1 is PRHDT and CDR2 is FYEKMQ (reference sequence). In nucleotides, the CDR3 is TGTGCCAGCAGCGCCGGGACAACCTACGAGCAGTACTTC. It translates to CASSAGTTYEQYF.

The chain couples TRBV19 to TRBJ2-5, with a possible D match to TRBD2 (5 bases). V lost 3 bases and J 5 bases, leaving 10 bases between the germline ends. Germline CDR1 is LNHDA and CDR2 is SQIVND (reference sequence). This CDR3 has 13 amino acids. In DNA form, the CDR3 reads TGTGCCAGTAGTATGACCTCGGGGGAGACCCAGTACTTC. It codes for CASSMTSGETQYF. Combining the CDR3 with reference TRBV19 and TRBJ2-5 gives the whole variable domain DGGITQSPKYLFRKEGQNVTLSCEQNLNHDAMYWYRQDPGQGLRLIYYSQIVNDFQKGDIAEGYSVSREKKESFPLTVTSAQKNPTAFYLCASSMTSGETQYFGPGTRLLVL.

In this sample, this clonotype turned up a few times. This chain links TRBV4-2 with TRBJ2-5; 8 bases align to TRBD2. V was clipped by 0 bases and J by 2 bases; unmatched bases: 11. The germline CDR1 and CDR2 sequences are LGHNA and YNFKEQ. The CDR3 consists of 18 residues. The CDR3: CASSQEYLTSAGQETQYF. In nucleotides, the CDR3 is TGTGCCAGCAGCCAAGAATACCTGACTAGCGCGGGTCAAGAGACCCAGTACTTC.